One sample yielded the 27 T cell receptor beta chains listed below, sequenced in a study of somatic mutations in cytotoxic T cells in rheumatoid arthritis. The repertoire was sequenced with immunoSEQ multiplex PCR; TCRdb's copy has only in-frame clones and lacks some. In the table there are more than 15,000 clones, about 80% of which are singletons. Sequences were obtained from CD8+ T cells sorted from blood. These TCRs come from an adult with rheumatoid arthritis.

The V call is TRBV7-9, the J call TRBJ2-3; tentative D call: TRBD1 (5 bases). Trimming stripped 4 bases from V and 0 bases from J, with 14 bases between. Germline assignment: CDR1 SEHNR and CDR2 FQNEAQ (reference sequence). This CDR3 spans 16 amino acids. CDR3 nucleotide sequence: TGTGCCAGCAGCTCCCGACAGACTCCTAGCACAGATACGCAGTATTTT. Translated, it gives CASSSRQTPSTDTQYF. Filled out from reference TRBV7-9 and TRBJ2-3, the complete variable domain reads DTGVSQNPRHKITKRGQNVTFRCDPISEHNRLYWYRQTLGQGPEFLTYFQNEAQLEKSRLLSDRFSAERPKGSFSTLEIQRTEQGDSAMYLCASSSRQTPSTDTQYFGPGTRLTVL.

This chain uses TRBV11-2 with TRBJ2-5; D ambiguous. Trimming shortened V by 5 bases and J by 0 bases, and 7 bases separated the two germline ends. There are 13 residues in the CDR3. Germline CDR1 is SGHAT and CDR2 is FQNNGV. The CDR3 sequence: CASSPENQETQYF. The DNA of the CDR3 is TGTGCCAGCAGCCCGGAGAACCAAGAGACCCAGTACTTC.

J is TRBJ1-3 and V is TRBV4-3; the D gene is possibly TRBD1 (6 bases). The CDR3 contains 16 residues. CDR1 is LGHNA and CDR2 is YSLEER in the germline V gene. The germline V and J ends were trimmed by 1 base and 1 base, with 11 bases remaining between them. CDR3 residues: CASSQGGQFSGNTIYF. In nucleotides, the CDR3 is TGCGCCAGCAGCCAAGGAGGACAGTTTTCTGGAAACACCATATATTTT.

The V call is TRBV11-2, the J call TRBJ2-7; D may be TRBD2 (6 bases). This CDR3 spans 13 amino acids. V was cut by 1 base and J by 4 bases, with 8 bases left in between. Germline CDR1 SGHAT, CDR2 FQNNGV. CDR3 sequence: CASSLVGGYEQYF. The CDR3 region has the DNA TGTGCCAGCAGCTTAGTTGGGGGGTACGAGCAGTACTTC. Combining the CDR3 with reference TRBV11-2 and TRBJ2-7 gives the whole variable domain EAGVAQSPRYKIIEKRQSVAFWCNPISGHATLYWYQQILGQGPKLLIQFQNNGVVDDSQLPKDRFSAERLKGVDSTLKIQPAKLEDSAVYLCASSLVGGYEQYFGPGTRLTVT.

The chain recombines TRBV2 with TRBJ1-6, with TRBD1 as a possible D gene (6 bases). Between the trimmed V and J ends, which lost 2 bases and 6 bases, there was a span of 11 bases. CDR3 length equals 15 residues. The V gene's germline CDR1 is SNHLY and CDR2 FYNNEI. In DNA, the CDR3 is TGTGCCAGCAGTGAATACCAGGGGTCTAATTCACCCCTCCACTTT. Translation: CASSEYQGSNSPLHF.

In DNA, the CDR3 is TGTGCCAGCAGCGATACAGGCTACGAGCAGTACTTC. Protein: CASSDTGYEQYF. The gene calls are TRBV7-8 and TRBJ2-5; maybe TRBD1 (5 bases). The J call may be in error: the DNA end matches TRBJ2-7 better. The CDR3 spans 12 residues. Germline loops: CDR1 SGHVS, CDR2 FQNEAQ.

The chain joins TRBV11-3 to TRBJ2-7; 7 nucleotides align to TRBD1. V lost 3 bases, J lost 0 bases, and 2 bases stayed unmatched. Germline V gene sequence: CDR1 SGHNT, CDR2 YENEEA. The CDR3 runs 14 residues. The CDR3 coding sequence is TGTGCCAGCAGCTTGCAGGGGGACTCCTACGAGCAGTACTTC. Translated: CASSLQGDSYEQYF.

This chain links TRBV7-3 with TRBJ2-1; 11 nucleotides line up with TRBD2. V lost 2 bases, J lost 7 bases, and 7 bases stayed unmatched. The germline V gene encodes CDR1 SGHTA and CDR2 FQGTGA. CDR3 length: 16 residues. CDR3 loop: CASSLYSGGAWNEQFF. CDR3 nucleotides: TGTGCCAGCAGCTTATATAGCGGGGGGGCGTGGAATGAGCAGTTCTTC.

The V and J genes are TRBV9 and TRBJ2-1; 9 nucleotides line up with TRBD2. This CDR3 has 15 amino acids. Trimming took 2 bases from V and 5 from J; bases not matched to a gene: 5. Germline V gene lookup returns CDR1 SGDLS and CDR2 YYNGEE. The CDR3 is CASSVSGGPNNEQFF. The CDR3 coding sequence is TGTGCCAGCAGCGTTAGCGGGGGCCCGAACAATGAGCAGTTCTTC.

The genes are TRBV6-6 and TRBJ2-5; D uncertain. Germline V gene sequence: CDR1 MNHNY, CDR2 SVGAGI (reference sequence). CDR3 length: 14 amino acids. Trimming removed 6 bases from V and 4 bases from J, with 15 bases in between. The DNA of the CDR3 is TGTGCCAGCAGCCCCGTTTCCTCGGTAGAGACCCAGTACTTC. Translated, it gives CASSPVSSVETQYF.

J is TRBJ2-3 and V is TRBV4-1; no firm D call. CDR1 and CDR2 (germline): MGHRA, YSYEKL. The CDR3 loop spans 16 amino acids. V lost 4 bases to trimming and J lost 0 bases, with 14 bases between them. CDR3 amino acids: CASSLSPRASTDTQYF. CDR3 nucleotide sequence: TGCGCCAGCAGCCTCTCCCCGCGCGCTAGCACAGATACGCAGTATTTT.

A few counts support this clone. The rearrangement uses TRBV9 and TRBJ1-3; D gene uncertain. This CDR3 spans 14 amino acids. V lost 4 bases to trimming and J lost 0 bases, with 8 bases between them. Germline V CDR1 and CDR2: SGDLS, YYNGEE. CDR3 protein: CASSSVGSGNTIYF. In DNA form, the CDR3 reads TGTGCCAGCAGCTCGGTGGGCTCTGGAAACACCATATATTTT.

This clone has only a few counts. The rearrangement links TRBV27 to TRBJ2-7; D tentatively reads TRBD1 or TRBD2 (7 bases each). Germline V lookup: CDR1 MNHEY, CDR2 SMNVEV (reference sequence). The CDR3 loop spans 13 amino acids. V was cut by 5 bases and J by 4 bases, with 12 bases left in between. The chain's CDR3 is CASSRQGGYEQYF. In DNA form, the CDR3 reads TGTGCCAGCAGTCGACAGGGAGGGTACGAGCAGTACTTC.

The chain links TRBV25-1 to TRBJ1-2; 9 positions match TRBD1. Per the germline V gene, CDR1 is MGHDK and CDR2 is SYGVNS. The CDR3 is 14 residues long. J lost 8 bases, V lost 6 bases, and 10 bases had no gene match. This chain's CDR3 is CASRPGQGIGGYTF. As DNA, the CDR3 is TGTGCCAGCAGGCCGGGACAGGGCATTGGGGGCTACACCTTC.

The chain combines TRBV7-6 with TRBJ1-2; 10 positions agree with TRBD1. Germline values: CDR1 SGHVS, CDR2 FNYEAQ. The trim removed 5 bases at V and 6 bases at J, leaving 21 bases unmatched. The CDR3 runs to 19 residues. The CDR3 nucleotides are TGTGCCAGCAGCCCCGAGGTTGTGGGACAGGGGTATTATTCGAATGGCTACACCTTC. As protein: CASSPEVVGQGYYSNGYTF.

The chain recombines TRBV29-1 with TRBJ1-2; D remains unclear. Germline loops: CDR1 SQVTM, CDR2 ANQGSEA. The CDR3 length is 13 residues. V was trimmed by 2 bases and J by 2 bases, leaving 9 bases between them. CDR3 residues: CSVETGPNYGYTF. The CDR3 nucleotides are TGCAGCGTTGAAACCGGACCAAACTATGGCTACACCTTC.

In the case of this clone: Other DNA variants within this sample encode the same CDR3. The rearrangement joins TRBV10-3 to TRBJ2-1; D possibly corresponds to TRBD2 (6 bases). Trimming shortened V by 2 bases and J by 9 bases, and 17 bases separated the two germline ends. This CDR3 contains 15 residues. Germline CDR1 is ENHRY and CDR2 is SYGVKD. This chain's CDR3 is CAISELAGGPFEQFF. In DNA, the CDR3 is TGTGCCATCAGTGAGCTAGCAGGAGGGCCTTTTGAGCAGTTCTTC.

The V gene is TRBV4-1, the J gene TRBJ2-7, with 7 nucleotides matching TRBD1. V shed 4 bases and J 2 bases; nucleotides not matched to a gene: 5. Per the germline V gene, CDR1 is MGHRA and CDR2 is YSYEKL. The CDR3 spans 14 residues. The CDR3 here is CASSLRQGPYEQYF. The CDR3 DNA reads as TGCGCCAGCAGCCTACGACAGGGACCCTACGAGCAGTACTTC.

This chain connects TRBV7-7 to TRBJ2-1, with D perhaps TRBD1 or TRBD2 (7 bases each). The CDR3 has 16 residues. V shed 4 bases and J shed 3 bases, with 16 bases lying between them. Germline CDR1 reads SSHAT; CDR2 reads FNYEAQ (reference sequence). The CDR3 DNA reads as TGTGCCAGCAGCTCGACAGGGCGGACTAGCTACAATGAGCAGTTCTTC. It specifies CASSSTGRTSYNEQFF.

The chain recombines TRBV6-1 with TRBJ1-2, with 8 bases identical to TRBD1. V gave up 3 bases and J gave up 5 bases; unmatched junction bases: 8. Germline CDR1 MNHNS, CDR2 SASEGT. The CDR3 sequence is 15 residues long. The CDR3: CASSEDTGGSYGYTF. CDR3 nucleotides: TGTGCCAGCAGTGAGGATACAGGGGGATCATATGGCTACACCTTC.

CDR3 sequence (DNA): TGTGCCAGCAAGGGACTGGTCATGAACACTGAAGCTTTCTTT. It specifies CASKGLVMNTEAFF. The V and J genes are TRBV5-6 and TRBJ1-1; D may be TRBD1 (5 bases). The V end was cut by 6 bases, the J end by 0 bases, with 12 bases between. The germline CDR1 and CDR2 sequences are SGHDT and YYEEEE. The length of the CDR3 is 14 residues.

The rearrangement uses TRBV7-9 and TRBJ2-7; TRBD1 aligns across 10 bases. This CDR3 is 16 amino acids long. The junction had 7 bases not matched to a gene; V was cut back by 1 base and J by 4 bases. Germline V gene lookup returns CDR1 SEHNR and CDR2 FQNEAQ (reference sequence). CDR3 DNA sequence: TGTGCCAGCAGCTTAGTTCCTGGGACAGGGGATTACGAGCAGTACTTC. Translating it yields CASSLVPGTGDYEQYF.

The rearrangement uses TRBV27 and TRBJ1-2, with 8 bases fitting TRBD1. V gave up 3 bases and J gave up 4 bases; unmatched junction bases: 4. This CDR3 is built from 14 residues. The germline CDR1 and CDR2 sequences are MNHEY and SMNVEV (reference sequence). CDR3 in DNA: TGTGCCAGCAGTTTTACAGGGGGTACCTATGGCTACACCTTC. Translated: CASSFTGGTYGYTF.

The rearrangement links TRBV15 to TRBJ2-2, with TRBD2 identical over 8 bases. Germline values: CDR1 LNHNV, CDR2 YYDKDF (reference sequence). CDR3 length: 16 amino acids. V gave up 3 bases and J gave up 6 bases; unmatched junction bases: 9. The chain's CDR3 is CATSSYSWTSPGELFF. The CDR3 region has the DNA TGTGCCACCAGCAGCTACTCTTGGACTAGCCCCGGGGAGCTGTTTTTT.

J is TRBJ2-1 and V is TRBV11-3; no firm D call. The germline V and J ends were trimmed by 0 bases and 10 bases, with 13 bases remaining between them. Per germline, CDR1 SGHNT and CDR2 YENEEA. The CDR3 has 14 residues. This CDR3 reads CASSLEIGLGEQFF. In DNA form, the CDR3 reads TGTGCCAGCAGCTTAGAGATAGGTTTAGGCGAGCAGTTCTTC. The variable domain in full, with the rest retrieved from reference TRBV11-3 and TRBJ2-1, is EAGVVQSPRYKIIEKKQPVAFWCNPISGHNTLYWYLQNLGQGPELLIRYENEEAVDDSQLPKDRFSAERLKGVDSTLKIQPAELGDSAVYLCASSLEIGLGEQFFGPGTRLTVL.

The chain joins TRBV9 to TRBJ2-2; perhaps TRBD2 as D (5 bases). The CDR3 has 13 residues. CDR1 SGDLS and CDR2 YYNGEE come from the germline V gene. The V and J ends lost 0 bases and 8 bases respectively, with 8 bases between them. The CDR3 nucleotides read TGTGCCAGCAGCGTAGTTGGGGAGGGGGAGCTGTTTTTT. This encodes CASSVVGEGELFF.

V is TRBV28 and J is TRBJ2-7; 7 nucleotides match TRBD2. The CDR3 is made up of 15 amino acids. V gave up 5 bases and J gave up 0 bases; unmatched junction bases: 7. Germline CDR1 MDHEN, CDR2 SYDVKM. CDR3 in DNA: TGTGCCAGCAGTGTTCCTAGCGGCCTCTCCTACGAGCAGTACTTC. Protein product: CASSVPSGLSYEQYF.